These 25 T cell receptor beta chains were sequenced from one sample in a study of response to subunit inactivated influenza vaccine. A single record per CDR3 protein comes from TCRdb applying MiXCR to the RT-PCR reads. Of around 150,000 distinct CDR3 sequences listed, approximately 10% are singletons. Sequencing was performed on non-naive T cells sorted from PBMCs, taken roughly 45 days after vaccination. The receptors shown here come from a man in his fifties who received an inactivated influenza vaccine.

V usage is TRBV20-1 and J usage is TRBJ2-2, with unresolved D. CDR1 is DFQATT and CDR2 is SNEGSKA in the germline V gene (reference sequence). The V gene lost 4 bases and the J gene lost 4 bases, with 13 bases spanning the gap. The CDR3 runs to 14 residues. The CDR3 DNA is TGCAGTGCTAAGACGGCGGCCATCACCGGGGAGCTGTTTTTT. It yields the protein CSAKTAAITGELFF.

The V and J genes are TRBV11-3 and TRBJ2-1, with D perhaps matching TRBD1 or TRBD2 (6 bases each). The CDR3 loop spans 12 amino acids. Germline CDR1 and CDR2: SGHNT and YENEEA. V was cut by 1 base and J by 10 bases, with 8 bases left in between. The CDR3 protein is CASSLGGTEQFF. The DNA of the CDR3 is TGTGCCAGCAGCTTAGGCGGGACAGAGCAGTTCTTC.

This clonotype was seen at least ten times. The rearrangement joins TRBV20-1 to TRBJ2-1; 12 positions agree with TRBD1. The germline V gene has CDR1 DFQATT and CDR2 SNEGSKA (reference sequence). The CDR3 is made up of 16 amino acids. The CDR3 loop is CSALQVGQGAWNEQFF. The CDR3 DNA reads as TGCAGCGCTCTTCAGGTGGGACAGGGGGCTTGGAATGAGCAGTTCTTC.

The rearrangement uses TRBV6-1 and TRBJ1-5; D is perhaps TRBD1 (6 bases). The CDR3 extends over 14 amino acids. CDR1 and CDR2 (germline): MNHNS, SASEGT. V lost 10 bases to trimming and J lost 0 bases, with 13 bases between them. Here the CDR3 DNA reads TGTGCCACCCACCAGGGGAATAGCAATCAGCCCCAGCATTTT. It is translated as CATHQGNSNQPQHF.

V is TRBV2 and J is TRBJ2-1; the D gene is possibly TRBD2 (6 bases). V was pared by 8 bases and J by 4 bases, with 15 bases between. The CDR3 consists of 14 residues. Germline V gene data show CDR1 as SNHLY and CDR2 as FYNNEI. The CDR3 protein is CASFYGRGYNEQFF. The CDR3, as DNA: TGTGCCAGCTTTTACGGGAGAGGGTACAATGAGCAGTTCTTC. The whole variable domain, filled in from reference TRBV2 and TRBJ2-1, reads EPEVTQTPSHQVTQMGQEVILRCVPISNHLYFYWYRQILGQKVEFLVSFYNNEISEKSEIFDDQFSVERPDGSNFTLKIRSTKLEDSAMYFCASFYGRGYNEQFFGPGTRLTVL.

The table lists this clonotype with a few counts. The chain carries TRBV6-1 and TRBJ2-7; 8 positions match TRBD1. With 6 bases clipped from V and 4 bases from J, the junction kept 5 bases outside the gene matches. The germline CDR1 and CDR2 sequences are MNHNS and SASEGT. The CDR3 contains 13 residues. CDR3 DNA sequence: TGTGCCAGCAGCCCAGGGGGCCCGTACGAGCAGTACTTC. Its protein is CASSPGGPYEQYF.

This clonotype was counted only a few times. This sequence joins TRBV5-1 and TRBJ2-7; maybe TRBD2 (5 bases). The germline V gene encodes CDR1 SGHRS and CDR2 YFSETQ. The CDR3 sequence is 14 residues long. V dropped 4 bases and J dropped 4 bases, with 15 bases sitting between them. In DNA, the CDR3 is TGCGCCAGCAGCATTGGAACCGGGATGTACGAGCAGTACTTC. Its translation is CASSIGTGMYEQYF.

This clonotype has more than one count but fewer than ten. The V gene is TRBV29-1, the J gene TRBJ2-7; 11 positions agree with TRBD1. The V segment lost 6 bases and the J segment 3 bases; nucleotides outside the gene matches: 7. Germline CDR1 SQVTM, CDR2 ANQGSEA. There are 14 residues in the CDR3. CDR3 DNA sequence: TGCAGCGTAACCGGGACAGGGGGATTCTACGAGCAGTACTTC. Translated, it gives CSVTGTGGFYEQYF.

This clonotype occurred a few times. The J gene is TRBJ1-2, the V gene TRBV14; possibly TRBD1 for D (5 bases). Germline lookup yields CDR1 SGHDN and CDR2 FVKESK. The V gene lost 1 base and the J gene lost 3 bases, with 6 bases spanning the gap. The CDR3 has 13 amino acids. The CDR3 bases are TGTGCCAGCAGCCAAGGGACATACTATGGCTACACCTTC. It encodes CASSQGTYYGYTF.

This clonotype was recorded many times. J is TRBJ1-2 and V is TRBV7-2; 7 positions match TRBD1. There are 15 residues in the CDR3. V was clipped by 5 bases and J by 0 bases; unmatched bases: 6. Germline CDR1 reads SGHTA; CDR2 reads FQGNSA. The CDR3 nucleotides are TGTGCCAGCAGCCCTAAACAGGGGTCTAACTATGGCTACACCTTC. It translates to CASSPKQGSNYGYTF. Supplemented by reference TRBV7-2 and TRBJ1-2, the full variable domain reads GAGVSQSPSNKVTEKGKDVELRCDPISGHTALYWYRQSLGQGLEFLIYFQGNSAPDKSGLPSDRFSAERTGGSVSTLTIQRTQQEDSAVYLCASSPKQGSNYGYTFGSGTRLTVV.

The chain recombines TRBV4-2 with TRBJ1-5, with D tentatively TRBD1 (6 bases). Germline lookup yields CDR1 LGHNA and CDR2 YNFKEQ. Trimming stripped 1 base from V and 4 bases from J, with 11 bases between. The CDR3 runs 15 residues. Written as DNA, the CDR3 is TGTGCCAGCAGCCAAGGTCCGCAGGGGAATCAGCCCCAGCATTTT. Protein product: CASSQGPQGNQPQHF.

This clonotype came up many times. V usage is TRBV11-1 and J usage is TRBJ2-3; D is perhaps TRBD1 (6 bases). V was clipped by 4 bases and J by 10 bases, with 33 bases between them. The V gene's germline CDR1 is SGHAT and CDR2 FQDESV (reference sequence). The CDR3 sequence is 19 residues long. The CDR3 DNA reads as TGTGCCAGCAGCTCTCAAAACAGGGCCGTGGGACCTTCTATGGGGGCGCAGTATTTT. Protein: CASSSQNRAVGPSMGAQYF. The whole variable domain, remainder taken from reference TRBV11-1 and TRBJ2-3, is EAEVAQSPRYKITEKSQAVAFWCDPISGHATLYWYRQILGQGPELLVQFQDESVVDDSQLPKDRFSAERLKGVDSTLKIQPAELGDSAMYLCASSSQNRAVGPSMGAQYFGPGTRLTVL.

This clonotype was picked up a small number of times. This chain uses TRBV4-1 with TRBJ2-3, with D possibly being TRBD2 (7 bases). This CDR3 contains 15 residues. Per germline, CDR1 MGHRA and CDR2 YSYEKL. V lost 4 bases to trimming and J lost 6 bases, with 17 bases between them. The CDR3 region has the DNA TGCGCCAGCAGCCGGGGGGGGGCAGAGGCGGATACGCAGTATTTT. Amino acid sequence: CASSRGGAEADTQYF.

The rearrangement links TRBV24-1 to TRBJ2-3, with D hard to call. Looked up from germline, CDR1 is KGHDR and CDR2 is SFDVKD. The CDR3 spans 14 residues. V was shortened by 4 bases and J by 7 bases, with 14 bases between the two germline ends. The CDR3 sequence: CATSEPGGPNTQYF. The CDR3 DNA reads TGTGCCACCAGTGAACCCGGCGGACCCAATACGCAGTATTTT.

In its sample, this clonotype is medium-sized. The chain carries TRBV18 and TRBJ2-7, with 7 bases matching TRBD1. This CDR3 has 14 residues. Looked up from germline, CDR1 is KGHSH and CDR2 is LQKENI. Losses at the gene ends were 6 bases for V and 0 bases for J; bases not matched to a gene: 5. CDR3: CASSTGVGSYEQYF. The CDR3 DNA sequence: TGTGCCAGCTCCACAGGGGTAGGCTCCTACGAGCAGTACTTC.

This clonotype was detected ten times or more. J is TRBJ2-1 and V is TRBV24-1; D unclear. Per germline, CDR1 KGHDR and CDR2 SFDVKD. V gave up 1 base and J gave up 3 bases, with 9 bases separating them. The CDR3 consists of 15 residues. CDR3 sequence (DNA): TGTGCCACCAGTGATTTAGGCGGCAACTACAATGAGCAGTTCTTC. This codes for CATSDLGGNYNEQFF.

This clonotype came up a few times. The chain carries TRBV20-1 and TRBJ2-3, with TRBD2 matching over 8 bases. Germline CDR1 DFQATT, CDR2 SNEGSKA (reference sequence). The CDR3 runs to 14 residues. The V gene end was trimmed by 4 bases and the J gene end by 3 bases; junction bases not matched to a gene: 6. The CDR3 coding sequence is TGCAGTGCTACGGGACTAGTGATGACAGATACGCAGTATTTT. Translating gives CSATGLVMTDTQYF.

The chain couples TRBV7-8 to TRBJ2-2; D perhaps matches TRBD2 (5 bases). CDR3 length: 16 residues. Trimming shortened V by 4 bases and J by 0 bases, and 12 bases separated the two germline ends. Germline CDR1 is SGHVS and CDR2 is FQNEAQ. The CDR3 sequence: CASSSRRIPNTGELFF. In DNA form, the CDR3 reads TGTGCCAGCAGCTCCCGGAGGATCCCGAACACCGGGGAGCTGTTTTTT.

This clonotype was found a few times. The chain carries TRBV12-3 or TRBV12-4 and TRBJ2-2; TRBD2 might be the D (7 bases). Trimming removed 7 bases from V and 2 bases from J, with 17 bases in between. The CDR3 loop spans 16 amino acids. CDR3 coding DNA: TGTGCCAGCACCTCCAGGGGAGCGGGAAACACCGGGGAGCTGTTTTTT. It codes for CASTSRGAGNTGELFF.

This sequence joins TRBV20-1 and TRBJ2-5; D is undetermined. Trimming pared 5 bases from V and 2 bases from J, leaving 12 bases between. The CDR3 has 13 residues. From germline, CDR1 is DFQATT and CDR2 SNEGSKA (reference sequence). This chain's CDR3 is CSAQQWRQETQYF. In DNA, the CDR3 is TGCAGTGCTCAACAATGGCGGCAAGAGACCCAGTACTTC.

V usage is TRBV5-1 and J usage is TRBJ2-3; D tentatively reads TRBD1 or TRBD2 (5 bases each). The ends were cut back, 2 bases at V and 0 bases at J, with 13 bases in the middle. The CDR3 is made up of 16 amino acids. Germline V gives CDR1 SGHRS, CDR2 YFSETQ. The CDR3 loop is CASSLADRGSTDTQYF. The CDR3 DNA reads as TGCGCCAGCAGCTTAGCCGACAGAGGGAGCACAGATACGCAGTATTTT.

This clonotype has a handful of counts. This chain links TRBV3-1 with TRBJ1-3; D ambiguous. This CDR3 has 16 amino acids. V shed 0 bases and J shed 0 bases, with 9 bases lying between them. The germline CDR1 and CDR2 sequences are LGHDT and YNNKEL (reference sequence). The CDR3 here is CASSQDLSGSGNTIYF. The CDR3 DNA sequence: TGTGCCAGCAGCCAAGATCTATCCGGCTCTGGAAACACCATATATTTT.

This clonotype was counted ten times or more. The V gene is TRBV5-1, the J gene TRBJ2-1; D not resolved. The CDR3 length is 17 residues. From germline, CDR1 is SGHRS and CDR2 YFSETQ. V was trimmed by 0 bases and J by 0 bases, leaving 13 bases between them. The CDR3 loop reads CASSLGRSVVSYNEQFF. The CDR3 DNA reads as TGCGCCAGCAGCTTGGGCCGCAGTGTCGTCTCCTACAATGAGCAGTTCTTC.

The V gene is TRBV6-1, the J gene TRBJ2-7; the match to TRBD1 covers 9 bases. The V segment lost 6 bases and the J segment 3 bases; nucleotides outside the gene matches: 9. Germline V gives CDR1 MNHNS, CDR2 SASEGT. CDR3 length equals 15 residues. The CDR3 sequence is CASREGQGPYYEQYF. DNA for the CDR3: TGTGCCAGCAGAGAGGGACAGGGACCGTACTACGAGCAGTACTTC.

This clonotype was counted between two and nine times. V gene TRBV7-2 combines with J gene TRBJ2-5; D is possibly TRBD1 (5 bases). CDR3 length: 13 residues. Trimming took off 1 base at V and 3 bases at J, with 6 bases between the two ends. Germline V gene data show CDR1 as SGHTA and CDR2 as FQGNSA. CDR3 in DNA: TGTGCCAGCAGCTTAGACAGGAAAGAGACCCAGTACTTC. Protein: CASSLDRKETQYF.